This TCR beta chain was captured in a study of T cell clonality in common variable immunodeficiency. Study-wide results and caveats: CVID subjects had higher TCRbeta clonality than healthy controls, most marked in about a third. In common variable immunodeficiency, TCR beta chains reportedly carried fewer deletions and N-nucleotide insertions.

Assay: immunoSEQ multiplex PCR; the TCRdb copy retains only in-frame clones and omits some. The sample shows thousands of clones, none of them appearing just once. This clone was counted a few times. The antigen remains undetermined. With the read ending 3 residues before the CDR3 end, the germline J gene is used to fill in that end. The CDR3 loop spans 13 amino acids. Deletions cut 3 bases from V and 3 bases from J, with 9 bases between. The germline gives CDR1 LNHDA, CDR2 SQIVND (reference sequence). The source material was peripheral blood mononuclear cells. The genes are TRBV19 and TRBJ2-7; D gene uncertain. This TCR was recovered from a human donor with common variable immunodeficiency. CDR3 amino acids: CASSIRNDYEQYF. The covered CDR3 bases are TGTGCCAGTAGTATCAGGAATGACTACGAG.